Listed below are T cell receptor beta chains from one sample, sequenced in a study of T cells after yellow fever vaccination. Via MiXCR, TCRdb re-called the 5' RACE reads, giving one row per CDR3 protein. Found here are approximately 550,000 distinct CDR3 sequences, over 15% of them singletons; the top ten hold about 13%. This sample comprised PBMCs, obtained 15 days after the yellow fever booster vaccination. Receptor source: a man aged 30 to 39 who received the YFV17D yellow fever vaccine. CDR3s include the opening cysteine and the closing phenylalanine or tryptophan. The order of the fields is V gene, clone size, CDR3 length, D gene, J gene, CDR3 protein, CDR3 DNA. A D gene is named only where the DNA matches it firmly. Not every row has a clone size; where given, it reads once, few, many or a size class.

v_call: TRBV2
clone_size: few
cdr3_length: 16
d_call: TRBD2
j_call: TRBJ2-3
cdr3_aa: CASSKGLAGVSDTQYF
cdr3_nt: TGTGCCAGCAGCAAAGGGCTGGCGGGAGTATCAGATACGCAGTATTTT

v_call: TRBV2
clone_size: NA
cdr3_length: 13
d_call: NA
j_call: TRBJ2-7
cdr3_aa: CARGGTGRYEQYF
cdr3_nt: TGTGCCCGTGGGGGTACAGGGAGGTACGAGCAGTACTTC

v_call: TRBV12-3/TRBV12-4
clone_size: NA
cdr3_length: 13
d_call: NA
j_call: TRBJ2-1
cdr3_aa: CASSFAVGVDPFF
cdr3_nt: TGTGCCAGCAGTTTCGCCGTAGGGGTTGATCCGTTCTTC

v_call: TRBV2
clone_size: few
cdr3_length: 14
d_call: TRBD1
j_call: TRBJ1-6
cdr3_aa: CASSGGTDNSPLHF
cdr3_nt: TGTGCCAGCAGTGGAGGGACAGATAATTCACCCCTCCACTTT

v_call: TRBV12-3/TRBV12-4
clone_size: many
cdr3_length: 14
d_call: NA
j_call: TRBJ2-7
cdr3_aa: CASSLLGQPYEQYF
cdr3_nt: TGTGCCAGCAGCCTCTTAGGGCAGCCCTACGAGCAGTACTTC

v_call: TRBV6-6
clone_size: few
cdr3_length: 13
d_call: NA
j_call: TRBJ1-1
cdr3_aa: CASSRHRNTEAFF
cdr3_nt: TGTGCCAGCAGTCGACACAGGAACACTGAAGCTTTCTTT

v_call: TRBV20-1
clone_size: NA
cdr3_length: 16
d_call: NA
j_call: TRBJ2-1
cdr3_aa: CCARDLAENSYNEQFF
cdr3_nt: TGCTGTGCTAGAGATCTCGCGGAAAACTCCTACAATGAGCAGTTCTTC

v_call: TRBV4-3
clone_size: NA
cdr3_length: 15
d_call: TRBD2
j_call: TRBJ2-3
cdr3_aa: CASSQATSGLDTQYF
cdr3_nt: TGCGCCAGCAGCCAAGCTACTAGCGGGTTGGATACGCAGTATTTT

v_call: TRBV7-2
clone_size: once
cdr3_length: 16
d_call: TRBD2
j_call: TRBJ2-3
cdr3_aa: CASRRRGRVSTDTQYF
cdr3_nt: TGTGCCAGCAGGCGCCGCGGGAGGGTTAGCACAGATACGCAGTATTTT

v_call: TRBV9
clone_size: NA
cdr3_length: 14
d_call: NA
j_call: TRBJ1-1
cdr3_aa: CASSADTGNTEAFF
cdr3_nt: TGTGCCAGCAGCGCGGATACAGGGAACACTGAAGCTTTCTTT

v_call: TRBV7-2
clone_size: few
cdr3_length: 15
d_call: NA
j_call: TRBJ2-3
cdr3_aa: CASSLLRDSLDTQYF
cdr3_nt: TGTGCCAGCAGCTTACTACGGGACTCCTTGGATACGCAGTATTTT

v_call: TRBV20-1
clone_size: NA
cdr3_length: 14
d_call: NA
j_call: TRBJ2-1
cdr3_aa: CSASSPSAHNEQFF
cdr3_nt: TGCAGTGCTAGTTCGCCTAGCGCACACAATGAGCAGTTCTTC

v_call: TRBV5-1
clone_size: NA
cdr3_length: 16
d_call: TRBD1
j_call: TRBJ2-7
cdr3_aa: CASSAGQGALSYEQYF
cdr3_nt: TGCGCCAGCAGCGCGGGACAGGGGGCTCTTTCCTACGAGCAGTACTTC

v_call: TRBV6-2/TRBV6-3
clone_size: few
cdr3_length: 12
d_call: NA
j_call: TRBJ2-2
cdr3_aa: CASSRLIRELFF
cdr3_nt: TGTGCCAGCAGCCGCTTAATCCGGGAGCTGTTTTTT

v_call: TRBV6-2/TRBV6-3
clone_size: NA
cdr3_length: 15
d_call: TRBD2
j_call: TRBJ2-7
cdr3_aa: CASSYGLAGSHEQYF
cdr3_nt: TGTGCCAGCAGTTACGGCCTAGCGGGTTCCCACGAGCAGTACTTC

v_call: TRBV7-6
clone_size: NA
cdr3_length: 14
d_call: NA
j_call: TRBJ2-3
cdr3_aa: CASSSYRDPDTQYF
cdr3_nt: TGTGCCAGCAGCTCCTACAGGGATCCAGATACGCAGTATTTT

v_call: TRBV6-2/TRBV6-3
clone_size: NA
cdr3_length: 15
d_call: NA
j_call: TRBJ2-3
cdr3_aa: CASSQPGLSQDTQYF
cdr3_nt: TGTGCCAGCAGTCAACCGGGACTCAGTCAGGATACGCAGTATTTT

v_call: TRBV20-1
clone_size: NA
cdr3_length: 15
d_call: NA
j_call: TRBJ1-6
cdr3_aa: CSARDGGRENSPLHF
cdr3_nt: TGCAGTGCTCGCGACGGGGGCAGAGAAAATTCACCCCTCCACTTT

v_call: TRBV18
clone_size: NA
cdr3_length: 15
d_call: NA
j_call: TRBJ1-5
cdr3_aa: CASSPPEYSNQPQHF
cdr3_nt: TGTGCCAGCTCACCACCTGAATATAGCAATCAGCCCCAGCATTTT

v_call: TRBV11-2
clone_size: few
cdr3_length: 11
d_call: NA
j_call: TRBJ1-1
cdr3_aa: CASSLGEGAFF
cdr3_nt: TGTGCCAGCAGCTTAGGGGAGGGAGCTTTCTTT

v_call: TRBV10-3
clone_size: few
cdr3_length: 14
d_call: TRBD2
j_call: TRBJ2-1
cdr3_aa: CAISWGEGYNEQFF
cdr3_nt: TGTGCCATCTCTTGGGGGGAGGGCTACAATGAGCAGTTCTTC

v_call: TRBV11-2
clone_size: NA
cdr3_length: 16
d_call: TRBD2
j_call: TRBJ2-1
cdr3_aa: CASSSRLADSYNEQFF
cdr3_nt: TGTGCCAGCAGCTCCCGACTAGCTGATTCCTACAATGAGCAGTTCTTC

v_call: TRBV7-2
clone_size: NA
cdr3_length: 14
d_call: NA
j_call: TRBJ1-2
cdr3_aa: CASSLKRQKIGYTF
cdr3_nt: TGTGCCAGCAGCTTAAAGAGACAGAAGATCGGCTACACCTTC

v_call: TRBV11-2
clone_size: few
cdr3_length: 19
d_call: TRBD2
j_call: TRBJ2-7
cdr3_aa: CASSPHGTSGRAQDHEQYF
cdr3_nt: TGTGCCAGCAGCCCGCATGGGACTAGCGGGAGGGCCCAGGATCACGAGCAGTACTTC

v_call: TRBV4-1
clone_size: few
cdr3_length: 16
d_call: NA
j_call: TRBJ2-1
cdr3_aa: CASSQGAELSYNEQFF
cdr3_nt: TGCGCCAGCAGCCAAGGAGCGGAGCTCTCCTACAATGAGCAGTTCTTC

v_call: TRBV6-5
clone_size: few
cdr3_length: 14
d_call: NA
j_call: TRBJ2-1
cdr3_aa: CASSTGRSYNEQFF
cdr3_nt: TGTGCCAGCAGTACTGGGAGGTCCTACAATGAGCAGTTCTTC

v_call: TRBV7-2
clone_size: NA
cdr3_length: 16
d_call: NA
j_call: TRBJ2-5
cdr3_aa: CASSFFVAHGGETQYF
cdr3_nt: TGTGCCAGCAGCTTTTTCGTCGCCCACGGGGGAGAGACCCAGTACTTC

v_call: TRBV7-8
clone_size: NA
cdr3_length: 15
d_call: TRBD1
j_call: TRBJ1-2
cdr3_aa: CASSFYRDSRGGYTF
cdr3_nt: TGTGCCAGCAGCTTTTACCGGGACAGTCGCGGTGGCTACACCTTC

v_call: TRBV5-1
clone_size: hyperexpanded
cdr3_length: 11
d_call: NA
j_call: TRBJ2-1
cdr3_aa: CASSGNNEQFF
cdr3_nt: TGCGCCAGCAGCGGAAACAATGAGCAGTTCTTC

v_call: TRBV20-1
clone_size: few
cdr3_length: 15
d_call: TRBD1
j_call: TRBJ2-3
cdr3_aa: CSASLGQGAMDTQYF
cdr3_nt: TGCAGTGCTAGTCTTGGACAGGGGGCAATGGATACGCAGTATTTT